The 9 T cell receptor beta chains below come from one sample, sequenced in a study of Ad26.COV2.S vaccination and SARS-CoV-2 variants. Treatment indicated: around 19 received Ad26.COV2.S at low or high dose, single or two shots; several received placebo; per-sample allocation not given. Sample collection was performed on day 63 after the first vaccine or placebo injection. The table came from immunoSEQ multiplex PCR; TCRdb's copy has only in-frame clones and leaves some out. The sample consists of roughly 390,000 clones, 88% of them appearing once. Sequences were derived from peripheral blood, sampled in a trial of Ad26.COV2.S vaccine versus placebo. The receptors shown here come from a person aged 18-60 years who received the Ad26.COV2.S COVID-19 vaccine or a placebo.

CDR3 protein: CAISETGNNEQFF. As DNA, the CDR3 is TGTGCCATCAGTGAAACAGGGAACAATGAGCAGTTCTTC. The genes are TRBV10-3 and TRBJ2-1; maybe TRBD1 (6 bases). This CDR3 region has 13 residues. In germline, CDR1 is ENHRY, CDR2 SYGVKD. Trimming stripped 3 bases from V and 5 bases from J, with 8 bases between.

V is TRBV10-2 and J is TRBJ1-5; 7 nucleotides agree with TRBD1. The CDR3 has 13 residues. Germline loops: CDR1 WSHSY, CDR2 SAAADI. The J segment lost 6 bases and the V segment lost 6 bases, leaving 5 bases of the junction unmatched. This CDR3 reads CASRDRVGQPQHF. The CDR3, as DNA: TGCGCCAGCAGAGACAGGGTTGGTCAGCCCCAGCATTTT.

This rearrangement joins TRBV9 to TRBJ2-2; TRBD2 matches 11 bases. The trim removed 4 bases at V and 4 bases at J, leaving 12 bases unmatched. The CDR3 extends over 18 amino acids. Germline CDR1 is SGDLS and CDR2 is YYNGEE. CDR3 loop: CASSPRGSGGGSTGELFF. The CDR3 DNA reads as TGTGCCAGCAGCCCCCGGGGTAGCGGGGGGGGAAGCACCGGGGAGCTGTTTTTT.

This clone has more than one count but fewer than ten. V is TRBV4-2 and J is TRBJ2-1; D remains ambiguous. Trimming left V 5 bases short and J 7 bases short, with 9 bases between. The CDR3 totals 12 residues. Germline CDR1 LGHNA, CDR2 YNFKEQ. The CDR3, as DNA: TGTGCCAGCAGCGACGGGTTTAATGAGCAGTTCTTC. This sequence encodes CASSDGFNEQFF.

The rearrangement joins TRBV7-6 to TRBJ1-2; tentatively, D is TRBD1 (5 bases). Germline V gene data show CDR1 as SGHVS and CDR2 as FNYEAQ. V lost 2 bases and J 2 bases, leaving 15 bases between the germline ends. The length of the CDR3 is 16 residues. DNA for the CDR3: TGTGCCAGCAGCTTATGGGAAGGGGAGCTAAACTATGGCTACACCTTC. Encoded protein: CASSLWEGELNYGYTF.

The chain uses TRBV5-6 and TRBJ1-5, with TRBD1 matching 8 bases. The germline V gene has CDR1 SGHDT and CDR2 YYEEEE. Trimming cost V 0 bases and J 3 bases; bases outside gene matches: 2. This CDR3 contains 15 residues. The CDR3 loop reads CASSLAGGHNQPQHF. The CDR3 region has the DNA TGTGCCAGCAGCTTGGCAGGGGGCCACAATCAGCCCCAGCATTTT. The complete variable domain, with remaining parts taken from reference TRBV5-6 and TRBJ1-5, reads DAGVTQSPTHLIKTRGQQVTLRCSPKSGHDTVSWYQQALGQGPQFIFQYYEEEERQRGNFPDRFSGHQFPNYSSELNVNALLLGDSALYLCASSLAGGHNQPQHFGDGTRLSIL.

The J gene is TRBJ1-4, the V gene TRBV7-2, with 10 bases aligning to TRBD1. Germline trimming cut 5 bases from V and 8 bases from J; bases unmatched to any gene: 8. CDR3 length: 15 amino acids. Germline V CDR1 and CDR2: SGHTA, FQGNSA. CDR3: CASSLGTGVGEKLFF. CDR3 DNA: TGTGCCAGCAGCCTCGGGACAGGGGTGGGAGAAAAACTGTTTTTT.

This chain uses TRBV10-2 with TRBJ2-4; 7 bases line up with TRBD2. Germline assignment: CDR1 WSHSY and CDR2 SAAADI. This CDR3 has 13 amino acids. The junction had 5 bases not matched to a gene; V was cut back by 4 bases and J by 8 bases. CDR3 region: CASSGEGRDIQYF. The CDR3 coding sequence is TGCGCCAGCAGTGGGGAGGGCCGGGACATTCAGTACTTC.

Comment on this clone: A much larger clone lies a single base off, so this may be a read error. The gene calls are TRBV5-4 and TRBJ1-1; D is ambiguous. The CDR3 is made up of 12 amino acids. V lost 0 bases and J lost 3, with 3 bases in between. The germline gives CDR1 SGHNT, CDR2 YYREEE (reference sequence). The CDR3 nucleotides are TGTGCCAGCAGCTTGGGGGACACTGAAGCTTTCTTT. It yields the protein CASSLGDTEAFF.